This is a list of T cell receptor beta chains from one sample in a study of T cells in Graves' hyperthyroidism and ophthalmopathy. TCRdb reprocessed the multiplex PCR reads with MiXCR, giving one entry per CDR3 protein. The sample shows around 260,000 distinct CDR3 sequences, around a quarter of them seen only once. Sequencing was done on a sample of blood. The source of these receptors is a man aged 35 to 55 with Graves' hyperthyroidism that later progressed to Graves' ophthalmopathy. Both conserved end residues are part of each CDR3. A D gene is named only where the DNA matches it firmly. Expanded clones get a size class; other rows say once, few or many, or leave the size out.

many | TRBD1 | TRBJ1-5 | TRBV19 | CASSTWDRDYQPQHF | TGTGCCAGTAGTACATGGGACAGGGACTACCAGCCCCAGCATTTT
many | NA | TRBJ2-2 | TRBV12-3/TRBV12-4 | CASRSSAGRDGELFF | TGTGCCAGCAGGTCTTCGGCCGGCCGTGACGGGGAGCTGTTTTTT
many | NA | TRBJ1-1 | TRBV6-5 | CASSYREGKTEAFF | TGTGCCAGCAGTTACAGGGAGGGGAAGACTGAAGCTTTCTTT
many | NA | TRBJ2-5 | TRBV29-1 | CSVQGLQETQYF | TGCAGCGTTCAGGGACTCCAAGAGACCCAGTACTTC
many | NA | TRBJ1-3 | TRBV20-1 | CSAPHSGFGNTIYF | TGCAGTGCTCCACATTCAGGTTTTGGAAACACCATATATTTT
NA | TRBD2 | TRBJ2-2 | TRBV6-2/TRBV6-3 | CASSYSPGGTSGSIGELFF | TGTGCCAGCAGTTACTCCCCCGGGGGGACTAGCGGGAGTATCGGGGAGCTGTTTTTT
many | NA | TRBJ2-2 | TRBV29-1 | CSGDIDGTGELFF | TGCAGCGGCGACATAGACGGCACCGGGGAGCTGTTTTTT
NA | TRBD2 | TRBJ2-7 | TRBV7-2 | CASSVGRASYEQYF | TGTGCCAGCAGCGTAGGGAGGGCTTCCTACGAGCAGTACTTC
many | NA | TRBJ2-5 | TRBV11-2 | CASSTVGAGTQYF | TGTGCCAGCAGTACGGTGGGTGCGGGGACCCAGTACTTC
many | NA | TRBJ2-7 | TRBV20-1 | CSAKRQFYEQYF | TGCAGTGCCAAAAGACAGTTCTACGAGCAGTACTTC
many | TRBD2 | TRBJ2-2 | TRBV7-3 | CASSFTGMGAGVSDGELFF | TGTGCCAGCAGCTTCACGGGGATGGGAGCGGGAGTCTCCGACGGGGAGCTGTTTTTT
many | NA | TRBJ2-4 | TRBV7-9 | CASSSGDHLAKNIQYF | TGTGCCAGCAGCTCAGGGGACCATCTAGCCAAAAACATTCAGTACTTC
many | TRBD1 | TRBJ1-1 | TRBV12-3/TRBV12-4 | CASRNRGWTEAFF | TGTGCCAGCAGAAACAGGGGTTGGACTGAAGCTTTCTTT
many | TRBD1 | TRBJ2-5 | TRBV7-9 | CASSRTGGSETQYF | TGTGCCAGCAGCCGTACAGGGGGTTCAGAGACCCAGTACTTC
NA | NA | TRBJ1-1 | TRBV6-1 | CASSVFSVGSNTEAFF | TGTGCCAGCAGTGTTTTTTCGGTGGGATCAAACACTGAAGCTTTCTTT
many | NA | TRBJ2-5 | TRBV7-9 | CASKGGTLETQYF | TGTGCCAGCAAAGGGGGGACTTTGGAGACCCAGTACTTC
many | NA | TRBJ1-3 | TRBV6-2/TRBV6-3 | CASSYSGRGSGSGNTIYF | TGTGCCAGCAGTTACTCTGGGCGTGGATCTGGCTCTGGAAACACCATATATTTT
many | NA | TRBJ1-1 | TRBV12-3/TRBV12-4 | CASTSNTEAFF | TGTGCCAGCACATCGAACACTGAAGCTTTCTTT
many | NA | TRBJ1-1 | TRBV4-2 | CASSQDGGLGAFF | TGTGCCAGCAGCCAAGACGGGGGGCTCGGGGCTTTCTTT
NA | TRBD1 | TRBJ1-5 | TRBV28 | CASNRGRVGNQPQHF | TGTGCCAGTAACAGGGGGCGGGTGGGCAATCAGCCCCAGCATTTT
many | NA | TRBJ1-2 | TRBV6-1 | CASSAVPNYGYTF | TGTGCCAGCAGCGCGGTTCCTAACTATGGCTACACCTTC
many | TRBD1 | TRBJ2-2 | TRBV4-2 | CASSPQSGQGTTGELFF | TGTGCCAGCAGCCCCCAATCGGGACAGGGTACAACCGGGGAGCTGTTTTTT
NA | TRBD2 | TRBJ2-3 | TRBV7-6 | CASSLGTSGADTQYF | TGTGCCAGCAGCTTAGGGACTAGCGGGGCAGATACGCAGTATTTT
many | NA | TRBJ1-1 | TRBV27 | CASSLYGSAEAFF | TGTGCCAGCAGTCTCTATGGGTCCGCTGAAGCTTTCTTT
many | NA | TRBJ1-5 | TRBV20-1 | CSARDFQGGQPQHF | TGCAGTGCTAGAGATTTTCAGGGAGGTCAGCCCCAGCATTTT
NA | NA | TRBJ1-6 | TRBV4-2 | CASSQGGDNSPLHF | TGTGCCAGCAGCCAAGGGGGGGATAATTCACCCCTCCACTTT
many | NA | TRBJ2-5 | TRBV27 | CASSSVRDGQETQYF | TGTGCCAGCAGTTCTGTCCGGGACGGACAAGAGACCCAGTACTTC
many | NA | TRBJ2-5 | TRBV4-1 | CASSQDNTVETQYF | TGCGCCAGCAGCCAAGATAATACCGTGGAGACCCAGTACTTC
many | NA | TRBJ2-5 | TRBV30 | CAWSVQETQYF | TGTGCCTGGAGCGTCCAAGAGACCCAGTACTTC
many | TRBD1 | TRBJ2-5 | TRBV3-1 | CANSLRQGKETQYF | TGTGCCAACAGCCTACGACAGGGAAAGGAGACCCAGTACTTC
NA | NA | TRBJ2-7 | TRBV7-2 | CASSLAPGHYEQYF | TGTGCCAGCAGCTTAGCCCCCGGCCACTACGAGCAGTACTTC
many | NA | TRBJ2-7 | TRBV11-1 | CASSSVGRGYGTSYEQYF | TGTGCCAGCAGCTCCGTGGGCAGGGGATACGGTACCTCCTACGAGCAGTACTTC